Below are 26 T cell receptor beta chains sequenced from a single sample in a study of beta chain features in type 1 diabetes. The entirety of the isolated RNA underwent reverse transcription, so expressed TCRB transcripts were sequenced. Repertoires were generated with immunoSEQ multiplex PCR, while TCRdb's copy carries only in-frame clones and drops some. This table has 300,000 to 350,000 clones, 6.5% to 10% appearing once. Material for sequencing was central memory CD4+ T cells from blood. These receptors came from a woman younger than 35 in good health.

There are a few counts of this clone. This chain links TRBV9 with TRBJ2-5; unclear D gene. Between the trimmed V and J ends, which lost 0 bases and 2 bases, there was a span of 11 bases. This CDR3 has 15 residues. Germline CDR1 reads SGDLS; CDR2 reads YYNGEE. CDR3 DNA: TGTGCCAGCAGCGTAGGCATAGGCAAACAAGAGACCCAGTACTTC. Its protein product is CASSVGIGKQETQYF.

The chain uses TRBV20-1 and TRBJ2-7; D ambiguous. CDR1 DFQATT and CDR2 SNEGSKA come from the germline V gene (reference sequence). This CDR3 spans 11 amino acids. The germline V and J ends were trimmed by 2 bases and 6 bases, with 8 bases remaining between them. CDR3 in DNA: TGCAGTGCTAGAATAGGCTCCGAGCAGTACTTC. Translated, it gives CSARIGSEQYF.

This clone was recorded only once. This chain connects TRBV6-1 to TRBJ2-1; TRBD1 matches at 8 bases. J lost 0 bases, V lost 4 bases, and 11 bases had no gene match. The CDR3 consists of 18 residues. Germline-derived CDR1 and CDR2 are MNHNS and SASEGT. The CDR3 coding sequence is TGTGCCAGCAGTGGGACAGGGAATTTGCCGAGCTCCTACAATGAGCAGTTCTTC. As protein: CASSGTGNLPSSYNEQFF.

This clone was recorded at least ten times. The chain employs TRBV7-2 and TRBJ1-5, with D unresolved. Trimming cost V 1 base and J 3 bases, with 1 base left between them. CDR1 and CDR2 (germline): SGHTA, FQGNSA. This CDR3 is 12 amino acids long. The CDR3 region has the DNA TGTGCCAGCAGCTTAGACAATCAGCCCCAGCATTTT. Residues: CASSLDNQPQHF.

V and J are TRBV28 and TRBJ1-4, with D perhaps TRBD1 (5 bases). The CDR3 is made up of 13 amino acids. Trimming took 7 bases from V and 4 from J, leaving 10 bases between them. The germline V gene encodes CDR1 MDHEN and CDR2 SYDVKM. The CDR3 loop reads CASTGGFNEKLFF. DNA of the CDR3: TGTGCCAGCACGGGGGGGTTTAATGAAAAACTGTTTTTT.

Notes on this clone: Other nucleotide sequences in the sample specify the same CDR3. The chain has TRBV20-1 and TRBJ2-7; no firm D call. The CDR3 has 11 amino acids. The V end was cut by 3 bases, the J end by 1 base, with 4 bases between. Germline V lookup: CDR1 DFQATT, CDR2 SNEGSKA (reference sequence). CDR3 in DNA: TGCAGTGCTAGTTTATCCTACGAGCAGTACTTC. It translates to CSASLSYEQYF.

Many counts were recorded for this clone. The chain couples TRBV7-9 to TRBJ2-1; no clear D. This CDR3 comprises 11 residues. Trimming took off 3 bases at V and 9 bases at J, with 6 bases between the two ends. Per germline, CDR1 SEHNR and CDR2 FQNEAQ (reference sequence). CDR3 nucleotide sequence: TGTGCCAGCAGCTTTTTCGGTGAGCAGTTCTTC. This translates into CASSFFGEQFF.

This sequence joins TRBV4-2 and TRBJ2-1; possibly TRBD2 for D (6 bases). The germline V and J ends were trimmed by 0 bases and 2 bases, with 8 bases remaining between them. Germline CDR1 is LGHNA and CDR2 is YNFKEQ. The CDR3 runs to 15 residues. The chain's CDR3 is CASSQDRTTYNEQFF. CDR3 nucleotides: TGTGCCAGCAGCCAAGACAGGACTACCTACAATGAGCAGTTCTTC.

V is TRBV29-1 and J is TRBJ2-1, with 8 bases aligning to TRBD1. This CDR3 is built from 14 residues. Germline CDR1 and CDR2: SQVTM and ANQGSEA. The V gene end was trimmed by 7 bases and the J gene end by 3 bases; junction bases not matched to a gene: 8. CDR3 DNA sequence: TGCAGCGGTAGGACAGGGAAAGACTACAATGAGCAGTTCTTC. It translates to CSGRTGKDYNEQFF.

Many counts were recorded for this clone. This rearrangement joins TRBV10-3 to TRBJ2-3; perhaps D is TRBD1 or TRBD2 (7 bases each). This CDR3 is 13 amino acids long. Germline V CDR1 and CDR2: ENHRY, SYGVKD. Trimming cost V 10 bases and J 3 bases, with 14 bases left between them. In DNA, the CDR3 is TGTGCCACGCGGGAGACAGGGACAGATACGCAGTATTTT. Amino acid sequence: CATRETGTDTQYF.

This clone occurred many times. The V gene is TRBV2, the J gene TRBJ1-5, with 7 bases lining up with TRBD1. Germline assignment: CDR1 SNHLY and CDR2 FYNNEI. Losses at the gene ends were 3 bases for V and 5 bases for J; bases not matched to a gene: 4. This CDR3 is built from 14 residues. The CDR3 is CASSEGQNYQPQHF. For the CDR3, the DNA is TGTGCCAGCAGTGAGGGACAGAACTATCAGCCCCAGCATTTT.

This clone was observed a few times. V is TRBV2 and J is TRBJ2-7, with a weak D call TRBD2 (6 bases). Germline V lookup: CDR1 SNHLY, CDR2 FYNNEI. The length of the CDR3 is 12 residues. Between the trimmed V and J ends, which lost 8 bases and 1 base, there was a span of 9 bases. The DNA of the CDR3 is TGTGCCAGCGGGGGACTGTCCTACGAGCAGTACTTC. Its protein product is CASGGLSYEQYF.

This clone was seen many times. The chain recombines TRBV7-3 with TRBJ2-1; TRBD2 matches 7 bases. The trim removed 4 bases at V and 9 bases at J, leaving 9 bases unmatched. The CDR3 runs 14 residues. Germline CDR1 is SGHTA and CDR2 is FQGTGA. The CDR3 DNA is TGTGCCAGCAGCTCGGGACTACTAAGCGGTGAGCAGTTCTTC. Its translation: CASSSGLLSGEQFF.

The rearrangement links TRBV15 to TRBJ1-2; possible D gene TRBD1, 5 bases. The CDR3 loop spans 16 amino acids. Germline-derived CDR1 and CDR2 are LNHNV and YYDKDF (reference sequence). V was trimmed by 0 bases and J by 8 bases, leaving 19 bases between them. The CDR3 DNA follows: TGTGCCACCAGCAGAGATAAAAGACAGCGCCCCGAGGGCTACACCTTC. Its protein product is CATSRDKRQRPEGYTF.

This clone was counted a few times. This sequence joins TRBV7-8 and TRBJ2-5; 7 nucleotides agree with TRBD1. Germline CDR1 is SGHVS and CDR2 is FQNEAQ. V was pared by 3 bases and J by 5 bases, with 6 bases of the junction left unmatched. The CDR3 sequence is 14 residues long. The chain's CDR3 is CASSLQQGSETQYF. The CDR3 nucleotides are TGTGCCAGCAGCTTGCAACAGGGGTCTGAGACCCAGTACTTC.

The table lists this clone with a few counts. This sequence joins TRBV6-5 and TRBJ2-5; D call uncertain. V shed 2 bases and J shed 3 bases, with 16 bases lying between them. This CDR3 is built from 16 residues. The germline V gene encodes CDR1 MNHEY and CDR2 SVGAGI. The CDR3 loop reads CASSYNSDWPEETQYF. CDR3 coding DNA: TGTGCCAGCAGTTACAATTCCGACTGGCCCGAAGAGACCCAGTACTTC.

The rearrangement uses TRBV9 and TRBJ2-3, with 10 bases lining up with TRBD2. CDR3 length equals 15 residues. Germline assignment: CDR1 SGDLS and CDR2 YYNGEE. V lost 3 bases, J lost 2 bases, and 3 bases stayed unmatched. This CDR3 reads CASSATSGSTDTQYF. The DNA of the CDR3 is TGTGCCAGCAGCGCGACTAGCGGGTCCACAGATACGCAGTATTTT.

The rearrangement links TRBV7-2 to TRBJ2-6; the D gene could be TRBD1 or TRBD2 (5 bases each). The CDR3 has 18 amino acids. V was shortened by 1 base and J by 2 bases, with 15 bases between the two germline ends. In germline, CDR1 is SGHTA, CDR2 FQGNSA. CDR3 loop: CASSLDRIGGAGANVLTF. The DNA of the CDR3 is TGTGCCAGCAGCTTAGATCGTATTGGGGGAGCTGGGGCCAACGTCCTGACTTTC.

J is TRBJ2-3 and V is TRBV10-3; either TRBD1 or TRBD2 may supply D (5 bases each). Trimming left V 4 bases short and J 0 bases short, with 14 bases between. CDR3 length: 16 residues. Germline V CDR1 and CDR2: ENHRY, SYGVKD. The CDR3 loop is CAISAGTAASTDTQYF. The CDR3, as DNA: TGTGCCATCAGTGCAGGGACGGCGGCAAGCACAGATACGCAGTATTTT.

V is TRBV29-1 and J is TRBJ2-1; perhaps D is TRBD1 or TRBD2 (5 bases each). V lost 7 bases, J lost 1 base, and 23 bases lay in between. Germline CDR1 reads SQVTM; CDR2 reads ANQGSEA. The CDR3 sequence is 17 residues long. The CDR3 DNA is TGCAGCGCAAGAGGGGCTTGGGCGGAATATTCCTACAATGAGCAGTTCTTC. Translated, it gives CSARGAWAEYSYNEQFF.

This clone was picked up a small number of times. A much more abundant neighbour one base away suggests this may be a read error. The chain combines TRBV6-6 with TRBJ1-5; no clear D. V dropped 4 bases and J dropped 5 bases, with 6 bases sitting between them. CDR1 is MNHNY and CDR2 is SVGAGI in the germline V gene (reference sequence). CDR3 size: 12 residues. CDR3 region: CASSFQDQPQHF. The CDR3, as DNA: TGTGCCAGCAGTTTCCAGGATCAGCCCCAGCATTTT.

This clone has a handful of counts. V is TRBV29-1 and J is TRBJ2-1, with TRBD2 as a possible D gene (6 bases). Germline CDR1 is SQVTM and CDR2 is ANQGSEA. CDR3 length equals 14 residues. The ends were cut back, 4 bases at V and 4 bases at J, with 14 bases in the middle. The CDR3 DNA is TGCAGCGTTGTGGGTAGCGGAGCTTACAATGAGCAGTTCTTC. Encoded protein: CSVVGSGAYNEQFF.

At least ten counts were recorded for this clone. The genes are TRBV25-1 and TRBJ2-6; D uncertain. The V end was cut by 3 bases, the J end by 0 bases, with 6 bases between. This CDR3 is built from 15 residues. Germline lookup yields CDR1 MGHDK and CDR2 SYGVNS. CDR3 DNA sequence: TGTGCCAGCAGTGACACCAACTCTGGGGCCAACGTCCTGACTTTC. As protein: CASSDTNSGANVLTF.

The rearrangement joins TRBV5-6 to TRBJ1-1; no definite D call. Trimming pared 3 bases from V and 7 bases from J, leaving 7 bases between. Germline-derived CDR1 and CDR2 are SGHDT and YYEEEE. The CDR3 is 11 residues long. Here the CDR3 reads CASSSGHEAFF. CDR3 DNA sequence: TGTGCCAGCAGCTCCGGCCATGAAGCTTTCTTT.

The J gene is TRBJ2-3, the V gene TRBV11-2; 14 positions match TRBD2. The CDR3 loop spans 15 amino acids. Germline V CDR1 and CDR2: SGHAT, FQNNGV. V shed 5 bases, J shed 4 bases, and the junction held 2 bases outside the gene matches. The CDR3 region is CASSKTSGGADTQYF. The CDR3 nucleotides read TGTGCCAGCAGCAAGACTAGCGGGGGGGCAGATACGCAGTATTTT.

The gene calls are TRBV18 and TRBJ2-3; the D gene could be TRBD1 or TRBD2 (5 bases each). V lost 2 bases and J 2 bases, leaving 8 bases between the germline ends. The CDR3 has 14 residues. The germline V gene has CDR1 KGHSH and CDR2 LQKENI. The CDR3 is CASSPGGATDTQYF. The DNA for the CDR3 is TGTGCCAGCTCACCAGGGGGAGCCACAGATACGCAGTATTTT.